Sequencing of this TCR beta chain was carried out in a study of T cells in Graves' hyperthyroidism and ophthalmopathy. Study overall: Specimen type is peripheral blood, collected at initial diagnosis prior to any treatment.

Amplification of TCR beta CDR3 regions was performed using RNA transcripts as template. First-round RT-PCR with HTBI primers amplified the TCR CDR3 region. TCRdb redid the calling of the multiplex PCR reads with MiXCR, one entry per CDR3 protein. The table has fewer than 400,000 distinct CDR3 sequences, 20% to 30% seen once. In this sample, this clonotype turned up many times. The definition of stable Graves' hyperthyroidism was no ophthalmopathy progression within 18 months. The study based diagnoses on clinical symptoms, serum thyroxine and TRAb, thyroid ultrasound and orbital computed tomography. Fresh 10 ml peripheral blood yielded PBMCs. Per germline, CDR1 SEHNR and CDR2 FQNEAQ (reference sequence). V lost 3 bases and J lost 6; bases outside the gene matches: 4. The CDR3 is 14 residues long.

Sequencing used blood. The chain carries TRBV7-9 and TRBJ2-7; 11 bases align to TRBD1. The TCR sequence derives from a man aged 50 or older with Graves' hyperthyroidism. The CDR3 DNA sequence: TGTGCCAGCAGCTTCGGACAGGGGGCGGGCGAGCAGTACTTC. It encodes CASSFGQGAGEQYF.